These T cell receptor beta chains were read from a single sample in a study of CD8 T cells in Susac syndrome. MiXCR was run by TCRdb on the immunoSEQ multiplex PCR reads, yielding one entry per CDR3 protein. This table has 70,000 or so distinct CDR3 sequences, about 94% appearing once. The sequenced material came from CD8+ T cells from PBMCs. Source of these receptors: a human donor with multiple sclerosis. CDR3s include the opening cysteine and the closing phenylalanine or tryptophan. A D gene is named only where the DNA matches it firmly. Expanded clones get a size class; other rows say once, few or many, or leave the size out.

clone size: NA; V gene: TRBV6-2/TRBV6-3; J gene: TRBJ2-1; D gene: NA; CDR3 protein: CASSPGTEDYNEQFF; CDR3 DNA: TGTGCCAGCAGCCCCGGTACGGAGGACTACAATGAGCAGTTCTTC
clone size: NA; V gene: TRBV4-1; J gene: TRBJ1-5; D gene: TRBD1; CDR3 protein: CASSLGQGARQPQHF; CDR3 DNA: TGCGCCAGCAGCCTCGGACAGGGGGCGCGTCAGCCCCAGCATTTT
clone size: NA; V gene: TRBV12-3/TRBV12-4; J gene: TRBJ2-5; D gene: TRBD2; CDR3 protein: CASSFGGGNQETQYF; CDR3 DNA: TGTGCCAGCAGTTTTGGGGGGGGGAACCAAGAGACCCAGTACTTC
clone size: NA; V gene: TRBV20-1; J gene: TRBJ2-7; D gene: NA; CDR3 protein: CSARVEGYEQYF; CDR3 DNA: TGCAGTGCTAGAGTTGAGGGGTACGAGCAGTACTTC
clone size: NA; V gene: TRBV29-1; J gene: TRBJ2-1; D gene: TRBD2; CDR3 protein: CSVGDPSSGNYNEQFF; CDR3 DNA: TGCAGCGTTGGTGACCCTTCTAGCGGGAATTACAATGAGCAGTTCTTC
clone size: NA; V gene: TRBV12-5; J gene: TRBJ2-5; D gene: NA; CDR3 protein: CASGYGSQETQYF; CDR3 DNA: TGTGCTAGTGGTTATGGTTCCCAAGAGACCCAGTACTTC
clone size: NA; V gene: TRBV6-5; J gene: TRBJ1-1; D gene: NA; CDR3 protein: CASSYAGVGSEAFF; CDR3 DNA: TGTGCCAGCAGTTACGCGGGGGTGGGATCTGAAGCTTTCTTT
clone size: once; V gene: TRBV20-1; J gene: TRBJ2-7; D gene: TRBD1; CDR3 protein: CSAAGTGSSYEQYF; CDR3 DNA: TGCAGTGCTGCCGGGACAGGGTCTTCCTACGAGCAGTACTTC
clone size: NA; V gene: TRBV4-3; J gene: TRBJ2-4; D gene: TRBD1; CDR3 protein: CASSPDRGVNIQYF; CDR3 DNA: TGCGCCAGCAGCCCGGACAGGGGTGTTAACATTCAGTACTTC
clone size: NA; V gene: TRBV28; J gene: TRBJ1-5; D gene: NA; CDR3 protein: CASTPSTKGVQPQHF; CDR3 DNA: TGTGCCAGCACCCCCTCCACGAAGGGGGTCCAGCCCCAGCATTTT
clone size: NA; V gene: TRBV20-1; J gene: TRBJ2-1; D gene: TRBD2; CDR3 protein: CSARDLLAGVAEQFF; CDR3 DNA: TGCAGTGCTAGAGATCTCCTAGCGGGGGTTGCTGAGCAGTTCTTC
clone size: NA; V gene: TRBV27; J gene: TRBJ1-1; D gene: NA; CDR3 protein: CASSLGKNTEAFF; CDR3 DNA: TGTGCCAGCAGTTTGGGAAAGAACACTGAAGCTTTCTTT
clone size: NA; V gene: TRBV24-1; J gene: TRBJ1-2; D gene: NA; CDR3 protein: CATSDGTYYGYTF; CDR3 DNA: TGTGCCACCAGTGATGGGACTTACTATGGCTACACCTTC
clone size: NA; V gene: TRBV20-1; J gene: TRBJ2-1; D gene: NA; CDR3 protein: CSAKIWDFNEQFF; CDR3 DNA: TGCAGTGCAAAAATTTGGGACTTCAATGAGCAGTTCTTC
clone size: NA; V gene: TRBV4-2; J gene: TRBJ1-5; D gene: NA; CDR3 protein: CASSQVVGTNQPQHF; CDR3 DNA: TGTGCCAGCAGCCAAGTAGTGGGGACCAATCAGCCCCAGCATTTT
clone size: NA; V gene: TRBV28; J gene: TRBJ2-7; D gene: NA; CDR3 protein: CASSSSDFPYEQYF; CDR3 DNA: NA
clone size: NA; V gene: TRBV27; J gene: TRBJ2-7; D gene: NA; CDR3 protein: CASSPDLGGYEQYF; CDR3 DNA: TGTGCCAGCAGTCCCGACCTGGGAGGCTACGAGCAGTACTTC
clone size: NA; V gene: TRBV5-6; J gene: TRBJ2-7; D gene: NA; CDR3 protein: CASRFLLCEQYF; CDR3 DNA: TGTGCCAGCAGATTCCTGTTGTGCGAGCAGTACTTC
clone size: NA; V gene: TRBV4-1; J gene: TRBJ2-7; D gene: NA; CDR3 protein: CASSQVQGDYEQYF; CDR3 DNA: TGCGCCAGCAGCCAAGTACAGGGCGACTACGAGCAGTACTTC
clone size: NA; V gene: TRBV27; J gene: TRBJ1-2; D gene: TRBD1; CDR3 protein: CASSAQGAQGYTF; CDR3 DNA: TGTGCCAGCAGTGCGCAGGGGGCGCAGGGCTACACCTTC
clone size: NA; V gene: TRBV11-1; J gene: TRBJ2-1; D gene: NA; CDR3 protein: CASSLGGSNEQFF; CDR3 DNA: TGTGCCAGCAGCTTAGGAGGTAGCAATGAGCAGTTCTTC
clone size: NA; V gene: TRBV30; J gene: TRBJ1-1; D gene: NA; CDR3 protein: CAWSGFGTEAFF; CDR3 DNA: TGTGCCTGGAGTGGGTTCGGGACTGAAGCTTTCTTT
clone size: NA; V gene: TRBV27; J gene: TRBJ1-5; D gene: NA; CDR3 protein: CASSLGSGWPQHF; CDR3 DNA: TGTGCCAGCAGTTTAGGTTCCGGTTGGCCCCAGCATTTT
clone size: NA; V gene: TRBV19; J gene: TRBJ2-7; D gene: TRBD1; CDR3 protein: CASSTRGLGEQYF; CDR3 DNA: TGTGCCAGTAGTACCAGGGGGCTAGGAGAGCAGTACTTC
clone size: NA; V gene: TRBV5-6; J gene: TRBJ2-3; D gene: NA; CDR3 protein: CASSLRQAFTDTQYF; CDR3 DNA: TGTGCCAGCAGCTTGAGACAGGCCTTCACAGATACGCAGTATTTT
clone size: NA; V gene: TRBV5-4; J gene: TRBJ2-7; D gene: TRBD2; CDR3 protein: CASSSGGTPYEQYF; CDR3 DNA: TGTGCCAGCAGTAGCGGGGGGACCCCCTACGAGCAGTACTTC
clone size: NA; V gene: TRBV7-9; J gene: TRBJ2-7; D gene: NA; CDR3 protein: CASSLVRDKGHYEQYF; CDR3 DNA: TGTGCCAGCAGCTTAGTACGAGACAAGGGCCACTACGAGCAGTACTTC
clone size: NA; V gene: TRBV5-4; J gene: TRBJ1-2; D gene: NA; CDR3 protein: CASSLFVGGYGYTF; CDR3 DNA: TGTGCCAGCAGCTTGTTTGTAGGGGGGTATGGCTACACCTTC
clone size: NA; V gene: TRBV6-2/TRBV6-3; J gene: TRBJ2-3; D gene: NA; CDR3 protein: CASLMGPDDTQYF; CDR3 DNA: TGTGCCAGTTTGATGGGGCCGGACGATACGCAGTATTTT
clone size: NA; V gene: TRBV29-1; J gene: TRBJ2-2; D gene: NA; CDR3 protein: CSVTDTGELFF; CDR3 DNA: TGCAGCGTAACAGACACCGGGGAGCTGTTTTTT
clone size: once; V gene: TRBV20-1; J gene: TRBJ2-7; D gene: TRBD2; CDR3 protein: CSARSYSGSYEQYF; CDR3 DNA: TGCAGTGCTAGATCCTATAGCGGGAGCTACGAGCAGTACTTC
clone size: NA; V gene: TRBV27; J gene: TRBJ1-1; D gene: TRBD1; CDR3 protein: CASSLDRVAEAFF; CDR3 DNA: TGTGCCAGCAGTTTGGACAGGGTGGCTGAAGCTTTCTTT
clone size: NA; V gene: TRBV27; J gene: TRBJ2-7; D gene: NA; CDR3 protein: CASSFNLGRGVYEQYF; CDR3 DNA: TGTGCCAGCAGTTTTAATTTAGGCCGGGGAGTCTACGAGCAGTACTTC
clone size: NA; V gene: TRBV29-1; J gene: TRBJ2-1; D gene: TRBD2; CDR3 protein: CSVTEEGLAGDSYNEQFF; CDR3 DNA: TGCAGCGTTACCGAGGAGGGTCTAGCGGGTGACTCCTACAATGAGCAGTTCTTC
clone size: NA; V gene: TRBV30; J gene: TRBJ2-7; D gene: TRBD1; CDR3 protein: CAWSVGQGAYEQYF; CDR3 DNA: TGTGCCTGGAGTGTGGGACAGGGGGCGTACGAGCAGTACTTC
clone size: once; V gene: TRBV25-1; J gene: TRBJ2-7; D gene: NA; CDR3 protein: CASTEGGASYEQYF; CDR3 DNA: TGTGCCAGCACGGAAGGCGGGGCCTCCTACGAGCAGTACTTC
clone size: NA; V gene: TRBV7-2; J gene: TRBJ2-2; D gene: TRBD2; CDR3 protein: CASSPGLAGPDGELFF; CDR3 DNA: TGTGCCAGCAGCCCTGGACTAGCGGGGCCCGACGGGGAGCTGTTTTTT
clone size: NA; V gene: TRBV15; J gene: TRBJ2-3; D gene: NA; CDR3 protein: CATSDWSVEDTQYF; CDR3 DNA: TGTGCCACCAGCGATTGGAGTGTGGAAGATACGCAGTATTTT
clone size: NA; V gene: TRBV29-1; J gene: TRBJ1-2; D gene: TRBD1; CDR3 protein: CSASDRDGYGYTF; CDR3 DNA: TGCAGCGCCAGCGACAGGGACGGCTATGGCTACACCTTC
clone size: NA; V gene: TRBV27; J gene: TRBJ2-7; D gene: TRBD1; CDR3 protein: CASSLSSGGSYEQYF; CDR3 DNA: TGTGCCAGCAGTTTATCGTCAGGGGGATCCTACGAGCAGTACTTC
clone size: once; V gene: TRBV27; J gene: TRBJ1-1; D gene: NA; CDR3 protein: CASSLLGSGDTEAFF; CDR3 DNA: TGTGCCAGCAGTTTACTCGGGTCTGGGGACACTGAAGCTTTCTTT
clone size: NA; V gene: TRBV5-1; J gene: TRBJ2-1; D gene: NA; CDR3 protein: CASSLYDNEQFF; CDR3 DNA: TGCGCCAGCAGCCTGTATGACAATGAGCAGTTCTTC
clone size: NA; V gene: TRBV9; J gene: TRBJ1-1; D gene: NA; CDR3 protein: CASSVELSTEAFF; CDR3 DNA: TGTGCCAGCAGCGTAGAATTGAGCACTGAAGCTTTCTTT
clone size: NA; V gene: TRBV28; J gene: TRBJ2-5; D gene: NA; CDR3 protein: CASSPRARPETQYF; CDR3 DNA: TGTGCCAGCAGCCCTCGGGCCCGCCCGGAGACCCAGTACTTC
clone size: NA; V gene: TRBV6-5; J gene: TRBJ1-2; D gene: NA; CDR3 protein: CASSYWEGGDGYTF; CDR3 DNA: TGTGCCAGCAGTTACTGGGAGGGGGGAGATGGCTACACCTTC
clone size: NA; V gene: TRBV9; J gene: TRBJ2-7; D gene: TRBD1; CDR3 protein: CASSTDRGEQYF; CDR3 DNA: TGTGCCAGCAGCACGGACAGGGGCGAGCAGTACTTC
clone size: NA; V gene: TRBV20-1; J gene: TRBJ1-6; D gene: NA; CDR3 protein: CSASMPVSSYNSPLHF; CDR3 DNA: TGCAGTGCTTCAATGCCCGTGAGCTCCTATAATTCACCCCTCCACTTT
clone size: NA; V gene: TRBV2; J gene: TRBJ2-3; D gene: TRBD1; CDR3 protein: CASSSGTGRDTQYF; CDR3 DNA: TGTGCCAGCAGTTCCGGGACAGGCAGAGATACGCAGTATTTT
clone size: NA; V gene: TRBV11-2; J gene: TRBJ2-7; D gene: TRBD2; CDR3 protein: CASSPLLAGGLSYEQYF; CDR3 DNA: TGTGCCAGCAGCCCACTGCTAGCGGGAGGGCTTAGCTACGAGCAGTACTTC
clone size: NA; V gene: TRBV9; J gene: TRBJ2-3; D gene: NA; CDR3 protein: CASTRTLTDDTQYF; CDR3 DNA: TGTGCCAGCACCAGGACTCTGACGGACGATACGCAGTATTTT
clone size: NA; V gene: TRBV20-1; J gene: TRBJ2-5; D gene: NA; CDR3 protein: CSARDPYLLRDQYF; CDR3 DNA: TGCAGTGCTAGAGATCCCTACCTTCTAAGGGACCAGTACTTC
clone size: NA; V gene: TRBV30; J gene: TRBJ1-2; D gene: NA; CDR3 protein: CAWSVGVGAIGYTF; CDR3 DNA: TGTGCCTGGAGTGTCGGAGTAGGAGCTATTGGCTACACCTTC
clone size: NA; V gene: TRBV28; J gene: TRBJ2-7; D gene: NA; CDR3 protein: CASSLDLTYEQYF; CDR3 DNA: TGTGCCAGCAGTTTAGACCTAACCTACGAGCAGTACTTC
clone size: NA; V gene: TRBV29-1; J gene: TRBJ2-1; D gene: TRBD1; CDR3 protein: CSVEGAEYNEQFF; CDR3 DNA: TGCAGCGTAGAGGGGGCCGAATACAATGAGCAGTTCTTC
clone size: NA; V gene: TRBV14; J gene: TRBJ1-1; D gene: NA; CDR3 protein: CASSQTGPNTEAFF; CDR3 DNA: TGTGCCAGCAGCCAAACGGGACCGAACACTGAAGCTTTCTTT
clone size: NA; V gene: TRBV27; J gene: TRBJ1-5; D gene: TRBD1; CDR3 protein: CASSRGTVSNQPQHF; CDR3 DNA: TGTGCCAGCAGTAGGGGGACAGTTAGCAATCAGCCCCAGCATTTT
clone size: NA; V gene: TRBV5-4; J gene: TRBJ2-7; D gene: NA; CDR3 protein: CASSLAPLEAYEQYF; CDR3 DNA: TGTGCCAGCAGCTTGGCCCCTCTAGAGGCCTACGAGCAGTACTTC